This T cell receptor (beta chain) appears in the sequencing data of a study of response to subunit inactivated influenza vaccine. From the RT-PCR reads, TCRdb called clonotypes with MiXCR, one entry per CDR3 protein. The sample shows roughly 630,000 distinct CDR3 sequences, around 15% of them seen only once. Germline CDR1 is MDHEN and CDR2 is SYDVKM. CDR3 size: 15 residues. Trimming cost V 2 bases and J 12 bases; bases outside gene matches: 10. Whole-study findings and limits: Authors suggested seasonal influenza vaccinations each recruit few new T cells.

As concerns this clonotype: Antigen: not known.

This TCR came from a man aged 45-65 years who received an inactivated influenza vaccine. This sample comprised PBMCs from blood, obtained less than 15 days before vaccination. This rearrangement joins TRBV28 to TRBJ2-1; TRBD1 agrees at 10 bases. CDR3: CASSLRRDRGPRQFF. The CDR3 DNA reads as TGTGCCAGCAGTTTAAGGCGCGACAGGGGGCCACGGCAGTTCTTC.